Listed here are 32 T cell receptor beta chains from one sample, sequenced in a study of metastatic and nonmetastatic thyroid tumors. All patients were treatment-naive before thyroid surgery. TCRdb re-clonotyped the PCR reads through MiXCR. Among 20,000 to 25,000 clones listed, 15% to 18% were seen once. Sequenced input: blood. These receptors were collected from a female donor with papillary thyroid cancer or a benign thyroid nodule (not recorded which). Some clones in this sample may be carry-over from other donors' samples.

This clone was counted many times. V gene TRBV3-1 combines with J gene TRBJ1-4, with D tentatively TRBD1 (6 bases). V gave up 6 bases and J gave up 7 bases, with 12 bases separating them. Germline loops: CDR1 LGHDT, CDR2 YNNKEL (reference sequence). This CDR3 contains 13 residues. CDR3 sequence (DNA): TGTGCCAGCAGTACACAGGGTCGTGAAAAACTGTTTTTT. It translates to CASSTQGREKLFF.

The J gene is TRBJ2-1, the V gene TRBV12-3 or TRBV12-4; TRBD2 aligns across 7 bases. This CDR3 has 13 amino acids. Trimming took 5 bases from V and 9 from J; bases not matched to a gene: 7. The CDR3 loop is CASSPSGTTEQFF. The CDR3 DNA reads as TGTGCCAGCAGTCCGTCAGGGACTACTGAGCAGTTCTTC.

V and J are TRBV7-6 and TRBJ2-1; maybe TRBD1 (6 bases). The CDR3 runs 15 residues. V lost 5 bases and J 5 bases, leaving 16 bases between the germline ends. Germline loops: CDR1 SGHVS, CDR2 FNYEAQ. CDR3 amino acids: CASSPLFYRDNEQFF. Here the CDR3 DNA reads TGTGCCAGCAGCCCTTTATTCTACAGGGACAATGAGCAGTTCTTC. Together with reference TRBV7-6 and TRBJ2-1, the CDR3 gives the full variable domain: GAGVSQSPRYKVTKRGQDVALRCDPISGHVSLYWYRQALGQGPEFLTYFNYEAQQDKSGLPNDRFSAERPEGSISTLTIQRTEQRDSAMYRCASSPLFYRDNEQFFGPGTRLTVL.

The sample holds many counts of this clone. This chain links TRBV5-6 with TRBJ1-3, with D unclear. Per the germline V gene, CDR1 is SGHDT and CDR2 is YYEEEE. The CDR3 totals 16 residues. Trimming left V 0 bases short and J 0 bases short, with 10 bases between. CDR3 protein: CASSLVWQGSGNTIYF. DNA of the CDR3: TGTGCCAGCAGCTTGGTTTGGCAAGGCTCTGGAAACACCATATATTTT.

This clone has at least ten counts. DNA for the CDR3: TGTGCCAGCAGCGTGGGAATCTCTAGGGAAGATACGCAGTATTTT. Translation: CASSVGISREDTQYF. V gene TRBV9 combines with J gene TRBJ2-3; D is unresolved. CDR1 and CDR2 (germline): SGDLS, YYNGEE. Trimming stripped 2 bases from V and 5 bases from J, with 15 bases between. CDR3 length: 15 amino acids.

The rearrangement uses TRBV7-3 and TRBJ2-2; D is unresolved. The CDR3 spans 15 residues. The ends were cut back, 2 bases at V and 4 bases at J, with 11 bases in the middle. CDR1 is SGHTA and CDR2 is FQGTGA in the germline V gene. This CDR3 reads CASSLEGSSTGELFF. CDR3 coding DNA: TGTGCCAGCAGCTTAGAAGGGTCGAGCACCGGGGAGCTGTTTTTT.

This clone was seen ten or more times. This chain uses TRBV4-1 with TRBJ2-5; D call uncertain. CDR1 MGHRA and CDR2 YSYEKL come from the germline V gene. V lost 0 bases and J 5 bases, leaving 13 bases between the germline ends. This CDR3 is built from 15 residues. DNA for the CDR3: TGCGCCAGCAGCCAAGATCGAGCGAACGGGGAGACCCAGTACTTC. Amino acids: CASSQDRANGETQYF.

This clone was counted between two and nine times. A much larger clone lies one base from this, so it may be a read error. The rearrangement uses TRBV18 and TRBJ2-7; 9 nucleotides line up with TRBD2. The CDR3 covers 14 residues. Looked up from germline, CDR1 is KGHSH and CDR2 is LQKENI. The CDR3 nucleotides are TGTGCCAGCTCACCAACTAGCGGGTCCTCCGAGCGGTACTTC. It encodes CASSPTSGSSERYF.

This clone is termed medium-sized. This chain uses TRBV6-2 or TRBV6-3 with TRBJ2-7, with 8 bases matching TRBD2. Trimming at V came to 4 bases and at J to 6 bases, leaving 11 bases not matched to a gene. The CDR3 is 15 residues long. CDR1 is MNHEY, CDR2 SVGEGT, per germline. CDR3 nucleotide sequence: TGTGCCAGCAGTTCGGTAGTAGCGGGACCCAGCGAGCAGTACTTC. It yields the protein CASSSVVAGPSEQYF.

Ten or more counts support this clone. This chain uses TRBV20-1 with TRBJ2-7; D not resolved. Germline V gene data show CDR1 as DFQATT and CDR2 as SNEGSKA (reference sequence). CDR3 length equals 8 residues. CDR3 DNA: TGCAGGCCGGACGAGCAGTACTTC. Protein sequence: CRPDEQYF.

This clone occurred many times. The chain couples TRBV20-1 to TRBJ2-7, with 13 bases fitting TRBD2. J gave up 4 bases and V 5 bases, and 8 bases lay outside the gene matches. This CDR3 has 15 residues. Germline-derived CDR1 and CDR2 are DFQATT and SNEGSKA (reference sequence). The CDR3 loop is CSARTSGRAPYEQYF. The CDR3 DNA sequence: TGCAGTGCTCGAACTAGCGGGAGGGCCCCGTACGAGCAGTACTTC.

This clone was picked up many times. The chain employs TRBV13 and TRBJ2-3, with D unresolved. Germline V gene data show CDR1 as PRHDT and CDR2 as FYEKMQ (reference sequence). V lost 5 bases and J lost 0, with 12 bases in between. The CDR3 covers 15 residues. The chain's CDR3 is CASSLQGGSTDTQYF. As DNA, the CDR3 is TGTGCCAGCAGCCTACAAGGTGGGAGCACAGATACGCAGTATTTT.

The chain combines TRBV6-5 with TRBJ1-1; D is undetermined. The V gene lost 2 bases and the J gene lost 11 bases, with 9 bases spanning the gap. The CDR3 totals 11 residues. The germline V gene encodes CDR1 MNHEY and CDR2 SVGAGI. The CDR3 DNA reads as TGTGCCAGCAGTTACGACAATGAGGCTTTCTTT. Protein sequence: CASSYDNEAFF.

Ten or more counts support this clone. Here the CDR3 DNA reads TGTGCCAGTAGTAGACAAACAGGGTTCCCAAACACTGAAGCTTTCTTT. This codes for CASSRQTGFPNTEAFF. This sequence joins TRBV19 and TRBJ1-1; D possibly corresponds to TRBD1 (6 bases). CDR3 length: 16 residues. V shed 4 bases and J shed 2 bases, with 17 bases lying between them. Looked up from germline, CDR1 is LNHDA and CDR2 is SQIVND (reference sequence).

At least ten counts were recorded for this clone. Distinct nucleotide sequences in the sample also encode this CDR3. The chain has TRBV27 and TRBJ2-5; possibly TRBD2 for D (5 bases). The CDR3 has 14 amino acids. Germline values: CDR1 MNHEY, CDR2 SMNVEV (reference sequence). Trimming cost V 7 bases and J 2 bases, with 14 bases left between them. This CDR3 is CASTGLRRQETQYF. CDR3 coding DNA: TGTGCCAGCACGGGGTTAAGACGACAAGAGACCCAGTACTTC.

This clone was seen repeatedly, ten times or more. The chain employs TRBV5-6 and TRBJ2-3; D is unclear. The germline CDR1 and CDR2 sequences are SGHDT and YYEEEE. This CDR3 comprises 13 residues. V lost 4 bases, J lost 0 bases, and 6 bases lay in between. The CDR3 spells CASSPESTDTQYF. The DNA for the CDR3 is TGTGCCAGCAGCCCGGAAAGCACAGATACGCAGTATTTT.

In this sample, this clone turned up many times. The V call is TRBV6-1, the J call TRBJ2-7, with D possibly matching TRBD2 (6 bases). In germline, CDR1 is MNHNS, CDR2 SASEGT. The CDR3 spans 16 residues. The V end was cut by 6 bases, the J end by 4 bases, with 22 bases between. CDR3 DNA: TGTGCCAGCAGCTCAGCTCGGGAGCGACCTGTATACGAGCAGTACTTC. Its translation is CASSSARERPVYEQYF.

This clone was observed many times. The genes are TRBV3-1 and TRBJ1-4; D not resolved. This CDR3 comprises 14 residues. Trimming pared 1 base from V and 8 bases from J, leaving 11 bases between. CDR1 is LGHDT, CDR2 YNNKEL, per germline (reference sequence). CDR3 coding DNA: TGTGCCAGCAGCCAAGGCCATGCTGGGGAAAAACTGTTTTTT. It specifies CASSQGHAGEKLFF.

This clone was detected ten times or more. DNA for the CDR3: TGTGCCAGCAGCTGGGCCCCGGCTAGCCTCACAGATACGCAGTATTTT. Amino acid sequence: CASSWAPASLTDTQYF. The V call is TRBV6-1, the J call TRBJ2-3; perhaps TRBD2 as D (5 bases). This CDR3 contains 16 residues. CDR1 MNHNS and CDR2 SASEGT come from the germline V gene. The germline V and J ends were trimmed by 6 bases and 2 bases, with 18 bases remaining between them.

This clone was found many times. J is TRBJ1-1 and V is TRBV10-3; the match to TRBD1 covers 8 bases. V shed 9 bases, J shed 7 bases, and the junction held 10 bases outside the gene matches. The CDR3 sequence is 13 residues long. CDR1 and CDR2 from the germline V gene are ENHRY and SYGVKD. The CDR3 spells CAIAAGGVGEAFF. The CDR3 DNA sequence: TGTGCCATTGCCGCAGGGGGCGTGGGTGAAGCTTTCTTT.

This clone was detected a few times. With a much larger clone just one base away, this may be a read error. The chain uses TRBV19 and TRBJ1-3; no firm D call. This CDR3 region has 13 residues. The germline V gene encodes CDR1 LNHDA and CDR2 SQIVND (reference sequence). CDR3 sequence reads: CASSLSSGNTVYF. DNA of the CDR3: TGTGCCAGTAGTCTCAGCTCTGGAAACACCGTATATTTT.

This clone was counted ten times or more. V is TRBV28 and J is TRBJ2-1, with TRBD2 matching over 9 bases. Per germline, CDR1 MDHEN and CDR2 SYDVKM. V was pared by 4 bases and J by 6 bases, with 4 bases of the junction left unmatched. The CDR3 is 14 residues long. DNA of the CDR3: TGTGCCAGCAGTTATAGCGGGAGAAGCAATGAGCAGTTCTTC. It specifies CASSYSGRSNEQFF.

This clone was counted only a few times. The chain joins TRBV2 to TRBJ1-1; D is uncertain. Trimming took off 7 bases at V and 3 bases at J, with 9 bases between the two ends. There are 12 residues in the CDR3. CDR1 and CDR2 (germline): SNHLY, FYNNEI. The CDR3 protein is CASNWGDTEAFF. In DNA, the CDR3 is TGTGCCAGCAATTGGGGAGACACTGAAGCTTTCTTT.

This clone was observed at least ten times. The chain recombines TRBV7-8 with TRBJ2-7; D is unresolved. The CDR3 contains 16 residues. CDR1 is SGHVS, CDR2 FQNEAQ, per germline. Trimming took off 1 base at V and 4 bases at J, with 17 bases between the two ends. CDR3 residues: CASSLGSRPHPYEQYF. Here the CDR3 DNA reads TGTGCCAGCAGCTTAGGTTCAAGGCCCCATCCTTACGAGCAGTACTTC.

This clone was counted at least ten times. The chain has TRBV7-9 and TRBJ1-2; D may be TRBD1 (5 bases). The germline V gene encodes CDR1 SEHNR and CDR2 FQNEAQ (reference sequence). With 5 bases removed from V and 7 bases from J, the gap between germline ends came to 11 bases. This CDR3 has 12 amino acids. CDR3 sequence (DNA): TGTGCCAGCAGCCGGGACTTTCGTGGCTACACCTTC. Translation gives CASSRDFRGYTF.

This clone was detected many times. The gene calls are TRBV6-1 and TRBJ2-7; TRBD1 aligns across 9 bases. This CDR3 has 15 residues. Germline V gene sequence: CDR1 MNHNS, CDR2 SASEGT. V was clipped by 5 bases and J by 6 bases; unmatched bases: 11. This CDR3 is CASSRGTGPATEQYF. The CDR3 nucleotides read TGTGCCAGCAGTAGAGGGACAGGGCCAGCTACCGAGCAGTACTTC.

This clone has a count of ten or more. The chain uses TRBV18 and TRBJ1-1, with D uncertain. This CDR3 spans 14 amino acids. With 1 base removed from V and 4 bases from J, the gap between germline ends came to 10 bases. CDR1 KGHSH and CDR2 LQKENI come from the germline V gene. CDR3 sequence (DNA): TGTGCCAGCTCACCACGGAAGGTGGGCACTGAAGCTTTCTTT. Translated, it gives CASSPRKVGTEAFF.

This clone was counted between two and nine times. V is TRBV25-1 and J is TRBJ2-3; no clear D gene. From germline, CDR1 is MGHDK and CDR2 SYGVNS. The V end lost 2 bases, the J end lost 0 bases, and 6 bases lay between the germline ends. This CDR3 is built from 14 residues. The CDR3 nucleotides read TGTGCCAGCAGTGAACATGGGAGCACAGATACGCAGTATTTT. Amino acids: CASSEHGSTDTQYF.

The chain links TRBV4-1 to TRBJ2-3, with 14 bases that match TRBD2. The CDR3 totals 18 residues. Germline V gene lookup returns CDR1 MGHRA and CDR2 YSYEKL. Trimming cost V 1 base and J 4 bases; bases outside gene matches: 7. CDR3 DNA sequence: TGCGCCAGCAGCCAAGGGCCGGGACTAGCGGGAGTAGCAGATACGCAGTATTTT. It codes for CASSQGPGLAGVADTQYF.

This rearrangement joins TRBV5-1 to TRBJ2-5; no clear D. Per germline, CDR1 SGHRS and CDR2 YFSETQ. V was clipped by 6 bases and J by 4 bases, with 16 bases between them. The CDR3 extends over 14 amino acids. CDR3 loop: CASIGTWFLETQYF. The DNA of the CDR3 is TGCGCCAGCATCGGAACATGGTTTTTAGAGACCCAGTACTTC.

Ten or more counts support this clone. The rearrangement joins TRBV7-3 to TRBJ2-1; 9 bases align to TRBD2. V shed 1 base, J shed 9 bases, and the junction held 4 bases outside the gene matches. The CDR3 consists of 14 residues. Germline values: CDR1 SGHTA, CDR2 FQGTGA. CDR3 residues: CASSLNLAGTEQFF. The CDR3 bases are TGTGCCAGCAGCTTAAATCTAGCGGGGACTGAGCAGTTCTTC.

The sample holds many counts of this clone. The J gene is TRBJ2-1, the V gene TRBV25-1; D could derive from TRBD1 or TRBD2 (5 bases each). From germline, CDR1 is MGHDK and CDR2 SYGVNS. Between the trimmed V and J ends, which lost 8 bases and 4 bases, there was a span of 12 bases. This CDR3 is built from 13 residues. The chain's CDR3 is CASEVWGYNEQFF. Written as DNA, the CDR3 is TGTGCCAGCGAAGTATGGGGGTACAATGAGCAGTTCTTC.